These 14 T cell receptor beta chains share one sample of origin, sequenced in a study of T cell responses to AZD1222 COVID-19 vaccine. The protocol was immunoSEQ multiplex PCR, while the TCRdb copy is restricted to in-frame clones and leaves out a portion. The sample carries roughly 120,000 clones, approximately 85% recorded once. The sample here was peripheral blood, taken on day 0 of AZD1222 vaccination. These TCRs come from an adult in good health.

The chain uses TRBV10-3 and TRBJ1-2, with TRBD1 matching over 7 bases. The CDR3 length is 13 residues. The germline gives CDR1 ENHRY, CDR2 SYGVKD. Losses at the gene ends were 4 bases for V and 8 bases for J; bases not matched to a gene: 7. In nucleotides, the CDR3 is TGTGCCATCAGTGGGGGGACAGTTGGAGGCTACACCTTC. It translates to CAISGGTVGGYTF.

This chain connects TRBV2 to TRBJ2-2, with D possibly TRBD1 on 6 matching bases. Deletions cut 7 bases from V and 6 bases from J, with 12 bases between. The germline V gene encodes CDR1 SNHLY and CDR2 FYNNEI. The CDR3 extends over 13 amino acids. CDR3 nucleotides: TGTGCCAGCATTAGGGGGTGGGCCGGGGAGCTGTTTTTT. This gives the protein CASIRGWAGELFF.

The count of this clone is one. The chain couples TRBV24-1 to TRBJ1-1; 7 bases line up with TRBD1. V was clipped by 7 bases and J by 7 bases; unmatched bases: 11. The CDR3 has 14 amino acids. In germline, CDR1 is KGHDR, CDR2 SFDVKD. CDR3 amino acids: CATRETGKGGEAFF. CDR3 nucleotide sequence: TGTGCCACCAGAGAGACAGGGAAAGGAGGTGAAGCTTTCTTT.

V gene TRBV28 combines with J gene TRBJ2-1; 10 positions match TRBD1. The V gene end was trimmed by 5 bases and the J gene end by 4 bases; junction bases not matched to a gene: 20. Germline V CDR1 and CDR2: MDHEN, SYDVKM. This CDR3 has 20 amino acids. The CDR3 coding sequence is TGTGCCAGCAGTCCGTGGACAGGGGGAGGAACAGCGGGACCGTACAATGAGCAGTTCTTC. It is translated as CASSPWTGGGTAGPYNEQFF.

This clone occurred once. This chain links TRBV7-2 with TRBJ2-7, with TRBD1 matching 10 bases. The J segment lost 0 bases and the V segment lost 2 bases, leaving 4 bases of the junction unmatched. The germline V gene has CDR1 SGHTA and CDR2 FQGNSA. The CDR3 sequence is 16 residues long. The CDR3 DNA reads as TGTGCCAGCAGCTTAAGGACAGGGGGGTCCTCCTACGAGCAGTACTTC. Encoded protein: CASSLRTGGSSYEQYF.

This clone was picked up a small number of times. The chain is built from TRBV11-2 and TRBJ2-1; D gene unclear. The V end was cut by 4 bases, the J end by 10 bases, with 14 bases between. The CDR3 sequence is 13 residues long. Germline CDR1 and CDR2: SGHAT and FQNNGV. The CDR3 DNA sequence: TGTGCCAGCAGCTCCCTCCGGGCCCCAGAGCAGTTCTTC. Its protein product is CASSSLRAPEQFF.

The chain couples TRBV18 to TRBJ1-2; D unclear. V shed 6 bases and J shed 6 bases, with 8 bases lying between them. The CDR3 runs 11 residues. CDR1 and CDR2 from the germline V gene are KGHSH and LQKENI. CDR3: CASSSQDGYTF. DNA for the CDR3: TGTGCCAGCTCGTCCCAGGATGGCTACACCTTC.

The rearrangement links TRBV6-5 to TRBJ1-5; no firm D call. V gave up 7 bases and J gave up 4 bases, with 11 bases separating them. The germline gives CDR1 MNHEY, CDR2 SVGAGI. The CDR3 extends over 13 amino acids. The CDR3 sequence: CASTLDLNQPQHF. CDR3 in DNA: TGTGCCAGCACCTTGGACCTTAATCAGCCCCAGCATTTT.

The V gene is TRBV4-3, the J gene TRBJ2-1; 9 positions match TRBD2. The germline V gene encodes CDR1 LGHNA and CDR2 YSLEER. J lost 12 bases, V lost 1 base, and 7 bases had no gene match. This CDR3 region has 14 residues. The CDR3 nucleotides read TGCGCCAGCAGCCAAGGCGGGGGGGCCGTTCGGCAGTTCTTC. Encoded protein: CASSQGGGAVRQFF.

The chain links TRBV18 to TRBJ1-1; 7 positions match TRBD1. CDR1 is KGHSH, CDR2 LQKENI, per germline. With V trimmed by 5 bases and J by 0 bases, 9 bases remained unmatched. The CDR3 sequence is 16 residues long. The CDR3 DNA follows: TGTGCCAGCTCAGCCGACAGGGCCTCATTGAACACTGAAGCTTTCTTT. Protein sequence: CASSADRASLNTEAFF.

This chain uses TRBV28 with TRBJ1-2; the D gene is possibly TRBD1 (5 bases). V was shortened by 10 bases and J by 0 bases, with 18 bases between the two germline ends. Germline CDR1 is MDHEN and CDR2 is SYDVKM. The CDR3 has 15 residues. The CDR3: CATYNQGQSNYGYTF. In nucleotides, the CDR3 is TGTGCCACCTATAACCAGGGCCAATCTAACTATGGCTACACCTTC.

This chain's CDR3 is CASSPPGRGVIAFF. The DNA of the CDR3 is TGTGCCAGCTCACCACCGGGAAGGGGGGTAATAGCTTTCTTT. The gene calls are TRBV18 and TRBJ1-1, with TRBD1 as a possible D gene (6 bases). The length of the CDR3 is 14 residues. The germline gives CDR1 KGHSH, CDR2 LQKENI. V was clipped by 0 bases and J by 10 bases, with 15 bases between them.

The CDR3, as DNA: TGTGCCAGCAGCTTGCAAACAGGCAATCAGCCCCAGCATTTT. Encoded protein: CASSLQTGNQPQHF. V usage is TRBV5-8 and J usage is TRBJ1-5; unclear D gene. V was shortened by 1 base and J by 2 bases, with 7 bases between the two germline ends. This CDR3 has 14 amino acids. CDR1 is SGHTS, CDR2 YDEGEE, per germline.

CDR3 amino acids: CASSPGQGASTNEKLFF. DNA for the CDR3: TGCGCCAGCAGCCCCGGACAGGGGGCTTCAACTAATGAAAAACTGTTTTTT. The rearrangement uses TRBV5-1 and TRBJ1-4, with 11 positions matching TRBD1. This CDR3 is 17 amino acids long. Germline values: CDR1 SGHRS, CDR2 YFSETQ. V was pared by 4 bases and J by 0 bases, with 5 bases of the junction left unmatched.